This TCR beta chain appears in the sequencing data of a study of T cell repertoires in cytomegalovirus infection. Overall study: CMV epitopes used comprised recently identified HLA-C-restricted ones and well-studied HLA-B-restricted ones. Study-wide results and caveats: Dominating the ex vivo response were HLA-C-restricted CMV-specific TCR beta clonotypes.

This clonotype showed up just a few times. Its antigen is unidentified. MiXCR, run by TCRdb on the reads, gives a single entry per CDR3 protein. The sample includes about 890,000 distinct CDR3 sequences, approximately 31% of them seen just once. The V end lost 1 base, the J end lost 7 bases, and 16 bases lay between the germline ends. Germline V gives CDR1 SEHNR, CDR2 FQNEAQ (reference sequence). There are 15 residues in the CDR3. The chain combines TRBV7-9 with TRBJ1-2; D possibly corresponds to TRBD1 (6 bases). The source was cultured CD8+ T cells from PBMCs, collected from culture after CMV antigen stimulation. The sequence was collected from a human donor in good health (CMV status not recorded). Some clones in this sample may be carry-over from other donors' samples. The CDR3: CASSLVGDQGTGYTF. The CDR3, as DNA: TGTGCCAGCAGCTTAGTAGGAGATCAGGGGACTGGCTACACCTTC.